This note documents a single T cell receptor beta chain sequence. TCRdb's copy holds only in-frame clones and misses some; the assay was immunoSEQ multiplex PCR. This sample has roughly 26,000 clones; around 92% occur once, and the top ten carry approximately 1%. With V trimmed by 0 bases and J by 4 bases, 8 bases remained unmatched. Germline CDR1 and CDR2: SGDLS and YYNGEE. The CDR3 runs to 17 residues. The data belong to a study of B cell selection in AIRE deficiency. Sorted regulatory T cells were CD4-positive, CD25-high and CD127-low or negative. Healthy unrelated donors supplied the control samples.

Sequenced sample: CD4+CD25+ Tregs sorted from PBMCs. The TCR was taken from a human donor in good health. The rearrangement joins TRBV9 to TRBJ2-1; 9 bases align to TRBD2. CDR3 coding DNA: TGTGCCAGCAGCGTAGCTGGCGGGGGGGCTCAATACAATGAGCAGTTCTTC. Translated, it gives CASSVAGGGAQYNEQFF.